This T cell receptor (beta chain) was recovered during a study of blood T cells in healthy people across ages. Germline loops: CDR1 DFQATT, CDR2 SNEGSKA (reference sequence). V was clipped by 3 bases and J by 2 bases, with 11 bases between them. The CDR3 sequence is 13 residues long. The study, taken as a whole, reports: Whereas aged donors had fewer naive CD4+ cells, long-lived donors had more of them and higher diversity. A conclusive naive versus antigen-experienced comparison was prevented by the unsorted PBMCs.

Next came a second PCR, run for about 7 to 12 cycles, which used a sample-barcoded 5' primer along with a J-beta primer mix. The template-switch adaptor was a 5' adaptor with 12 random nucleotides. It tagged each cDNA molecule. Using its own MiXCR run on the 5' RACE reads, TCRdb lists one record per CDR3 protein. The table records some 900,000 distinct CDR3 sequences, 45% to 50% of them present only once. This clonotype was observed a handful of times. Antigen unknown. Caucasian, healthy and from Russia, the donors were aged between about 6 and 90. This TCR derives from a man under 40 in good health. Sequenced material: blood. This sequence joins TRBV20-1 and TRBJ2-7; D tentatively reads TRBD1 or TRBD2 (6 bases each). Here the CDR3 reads CSASGGRTYEQYF. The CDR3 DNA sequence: TGCAGTGCTAGCGGGGGCAGAACCTACGAGCAGTACTTC.